The source of this T cell receptor beta chain is a study of long-term antiretroviral therapy in people with HIV. Regarding the study as a whole: Diversity measured after ART increased yet remained under transplant donor controls. Pre-ART-expanded clones dominated the repertoire at all time points.

At survey level, the immunoSEQ assay was run in its v3.0 version. Profiled with immunoSEQ multiplex PCR; TCRdb holds only in-frame clones, not every one. This table holds 30,000 to 40,000 clones, around 79% found once. The CDR3 spans 15 residues. V was trimmed by 0 bases and J by 4 bases, leaving 14 bases between them. Germline V CDR1 and CDR2: SGDLS, YYNGEE. It was in the United States that all participants with HIV were treated. About this clone: The antigen remains unidentified.

The source material was unsorted PBMCs, sampled 3 years after starting antiretroviral therapy. The rearrangement joins TRBV9 to TRBJ2-7; D possibly corresponds to TRBD2 (7 bases). The clonotype originates from a middle-aged man with HIV. The CDR3, as DNA: TGTGCCAGCAGCGTAGAGGGGGGGACGGCTTACGAGCAGTACTTC. It is translated as CASSVEGGTAYEQYF.